The 27 T cell receptor beta chains presented below share a single source sample, sequenced in a study of T cells in Graves' hyperthyroidism and ophthalmopathy. What was amplified from RNA transcripts were TCR beta CDR3 regions. The HTBI primer set drove a first-round RT-PCR of the TCR CDR3. TCRdb re-derived calls from the multiplex PCR reads in MiXCR, one entry per CDR3 protein. The sample lists more than 500,000 distinct CDR3 sequences; 15% to 20% were seen once. Material: blood. These receptors all come from a woman aged 30 to 39 with Graves' ophthalmopathy.

This clonotype appeared many times. The chain is built from TRBV28 and TRBJ2-7, with D possibly TRBD2 on 6 matching bases. Trimming removed 7 bases at V and 3 bases at J, with 25 bases between. Germline CDR1 and CDR2: MDHEN and SYDVKM. The CDR3 is made up of 17 amino acids. The CDR3 loop reads CASTNENLAEEFYEQYF. The CDR3 coding sequence is TGTGCCAGCACCAATGAGAATTTAGCGGAAGAATTCTACGAGCAGTACTTC.

This clonotype came up many times. The chain carries TRBV12-3 or TRBV12-4 and TRBJ2-5, with a possible D match to TRBD2 (7 bases). V was clipped by 5 bases and J by 3 bases, with 19 bases between them. This CDR3 region has 16 residues. The chain's CDR3 is CASSPLGGGAEETQYF. As DNA, the CDR3 is TGTGCCAGCAGTCCCCTTGGAGGGGGGGCCGAAGAGACCCAGTACTTC.

This clonotype was seen repeatedly, ten times or more. A much larger clone lies one base from this, so it may be a read error. The genes are TRBV28 and TRBJ1-2, with no clear D. CDR3 length: 13 amino acids. Germline assignment: CDR1 MDHEN and CDR2 SYDVKM. The CDR3 bases are TGTGCCAGCAGCAGAGGGATTAACTATAGCTACACCTTC. It encodes CASSRGINYSYTF.

A single count supports this clonotype. The rearrangement uses TRBV28 and TRBJ1-4; the D is unclear. Looked up from germline, CDR1 is MDHEN and CDR2 is SYDVKM. The CDR3 length is 14 residues. The V and J ends lost 7 bases and 3 bases respectively, with 12 bases between them. The CDR3 reads CASKYYGANEKLFF. CDR3 bases: TGTGCCAGCAAATACTATGGGGCTAATGAAAAACTGTTTTTT. The entire variable domain, with the rest obtained from reference TRBV28 and TRBJ1-4, is as follows: DVKVTQSSRYLVKRTGEKVFLECVQDMDHENMFWYRQDPGLGLRLIYFSYDVKMKEKGDIPEGYSVSREKKERFSLILESASTNQTSMYLCASKYYGANEKLFFGSGTQLSVL.

At least ten counts were recorded for this clonotype. The J gene is TRBJ2-2, the V gene TRBV7-2; 7 bases match TRBD2. This CDR3 comprises 18 residues. Germline lookup yields CDR1 SGHTA and CDR2 FQGNSA. V trimming: 1 base; J trimming: 5 bases; junction bases outside the gene matches: 13. In DNA, the CDR3 is TGTGCCAGCAGCTTAGACCTGGTGGCGGGAGATAGGACCGGGGAGCTGTTTTTT. Residues: CASSLDLVAGDRTGELFF.

This clonotype was seen many times. The genes are TRBV5-1 and TRBJ2-7, with 8 positions matching TRBD2. Germline CDR1 is SGHRS and CDR2 is YFSETQ. This CDR3 is 15 amino acids long. Unmatched junction bases numbered 5, after V lost 0 bases and J lost 3 bases. CDR3 DNA sequence: TGCGCCAGCAGCTTGGTCGGGGGGGATCTCTACGAGCAGTACTTC. Residues: CASSLVGGDLYEQYF.

The CDR3 here is CAAGRGLNTEAFF. The CDR3 DNA is TGTGCCGCTGGTCGCGGACTGAACACTGAAGCTTTCTTT. The chain is built from TRBV6-1 and TRBJ1-1; D is unclear. The V gene lost 11 bases and the J gene lost 0 bases, with 13 bases spanning the gap. Germline-derived CDR1 and CDR2 are MNHNS and SASEGT. The CDR3 consists of 13 residues.

This clonotype was detected many times. V gene TRBV5-6 combines with J gene TRBJ2-7, with 9 bases lining up with TRBD1. The CDR3 loop spans 16 amino acids. Germline V lookup: CDR1 SGHDT, CDR2 YYEEEE. The V segment lost 3 bases and the J segment 4 bases; nucleotides outside the gene matches: 11. CDR3 sequence (DNA): TGTGCCAGCAGCTCCCTCTCCGGGACAGGGTGGTACGAGCAGTACTTC. It codes for CASSSLSGTGWYEQYF.

Concerning this clonotype itself: Sequence at one end of the junction differs from germline and may be a read error. The chain employs TRBV3-1 and TRBJ2-1; no reliable D call. This CDR3 has 15 amino acids. The germline V gene encodes CDR1 LGHDT and CDR2 YNNKEL (reference sequence). CDR3 in DNA: TGTGCCAACAGCCAAGACCACTCCCCCTACAATGAGCAGTTCTTC. This codes for CANSQDHSPYNEQFF.

This clonotype has a handful of counts. A much larger clonotype is one base distant, so this may be a read error. The V gene is TRBV20-1, the J gene TRBJ2-3, with TRBD2 matching over 7 bases. From germline, CDR1 is DFQATT and CDR2 SNEGSKA (reference sequence). V shed 5 bases and J 2 bases; nucleotides not matched to a gene: 13. CDR3 length: 16 residues. Written as DNA, the CDR3 is TGCAGTGCTTCTGCCGGACTAGTGGGAGTCACAGATACGCAGTATTTT. This sequence encodes CSASAGLVGVTDTQYF.

The chain carries TRBV30 and TRBJ1-3; D not resolved. The ends were cut back, 1 base at V and 2 bases at J, with 6 bases in the middle. The CDR3 runs 13 residues. Germline lookup yields CDR1 GTSNPN and CDR2 SVGIG (reference sequence). CDR3: CAWSEDPGNTIYF. CDR3 sequence (DNA): TGTGCCTGGAGTGAAGACCCTGGAAACACCATATATTTT.

This clonotype was found a few times. The gene calls are TRBV7-3 and TRBJ1-4; no definite D call. From germline, CDR1 is SGHTA and CDR2 FQGTGA. Trimming removed 5 bases at V and 5 bases at J, with 9 bases between. There are 13 residues in the CDR3. CDR3 coding DNA: TGTGCCAGCAGCCGGGTATCGAATGAAAAACTGTTTTTT. This gives the protein CASSRVSNEKLFF.

This clonotype was seen at least ten times. This chain connects TRBV5-4 to TRBJ2-5; 8 bases agree with TRBD2. V shed 2 bases and J 5 bases; nucleotides not matched to a gene: 8. The CDR3 covers 15 residues. Germline V gene data show CDR1 as SGHNT and CDR2 as YYREEE (reference sequence). CDR3 protein: CASSFGSGGPETQYF. The CDR3 bases are TGTGCCAGCAGCTTTGGGTCGGGAGGGCCGGAGACCCAGTACTTC.

This rearrangement joins TRBV3-1 to TRBJ2-3; D not resolved. CDR1 is LGHDT and CDR2 is YNNKEL in the germline V gene (reference sequence). This CDR3 comprises 16 residues. The V end was cut by 0 bases, the J end by 6 bases, with 16 bases between. The CDR3 reads CASSQDFSLGGDTQYF. In nucleotides, the CDR3 is TGTGCCAGCAGCCAAGATTTTAGCTTAGGTGGGGATACGCAGTATTTT.

The chain employs TRBV20-1 and TRBJ2-3; 10 nucleotides line up with TRBD2. CDR1 is DFQATT and CDR2 is SNEGSKA in the germline V gene (reference sequence). The CDR3 is 18 amino acids. V was clipped by 3 bases and J by 2 bases; unmatched bases: 14. DNA for the CDR3: TGCAGTGCTAGTTGGCTAGCGGGAGAGGGACTTTTCACAGATACGCAGTATTTT. It translates to CSASWLAGEGLFTDTQYF.

The chain has TRBV11-2 and TRBJ1-6, with 9 nucleotides matching TRBD1. This CDR3 comprises 16 residues. V was clipped by 5 bases and J by 10 bases; unmatched bases: 12. CDR1 is SGHAT and CDR2 is FQNNGV in the germline V gene. The CDR3 loop reads CASSPLRQGVRSPLHF. In DNA form, the CDR3 reads TGTGCCAGCAGCCCACTGAGACAGGGGGTTAGGTCACCCCTCCACTTT. The whole variable domain, filled in from reference TRBV11-2 and TRBJ1-6, reads EAGVAQSPRYKIIEKRQSVAFWCNPISGHATLYWYQQILGQGPKLLIQFQNNGVVDDSQLPKDRFSAERLKGVDSTLKIQPAKLEDSAVYLCASSPLRQGVRSPLHFGNGTRLTVT.

Note on this clonotype: Being one base from a much bigger clone, this may be a read error. The chain uses TRBV7-2 and TRBJ1-2; D remains unclear. The CDR3 contains 14 residues. Per the germline V gene, CDR1 is SGHTA and CDR2 is FQGNSA. The CDR3 DNA is TGTGCCGGCAGCCGAACGCTGACAAACTATGGCTACACCTTC. Its translation is CAGSRTLTNYGYTF. The whole variable domain, filled in from reference TRBV7-2 and TRBJ1-2, reads GAGVSQSPSNKVTEKGKDVELRCDPISGHTALYWYRQSLGQGLEFLIYFQGNSAPDKSGLPSDRFSAERTGGSVSTLTIQRTQQEDSAVYLCAGSRTLTNYGYTFGSGTRLTVV.

This clonotype was recorded at least ten times. The chain joins TRBV28 to TRBJ2-5; D may match TRBD1 or TRBD2 (5 bases each). V lost 5 bases and J lost 3, with 13 bases in between. This CDR3 spans 14 amino acids. Germline assignment: CDR1 MDHEN and CDR2 SYDVKM. The CDR3 region has the DNA TGTGCCAGCAGTATAATGGGGACGAAAGAGACCCAGTACTTC. Its translation: CASSIMGTKETQYF.

This clonotype was picked up many times. The V and J genes are TRBV27 and TRBJ2-4; 8 nucleotides line up with TRBD1. V shed 5 bases, J shed 7 bases, and the junction held 13 bases outside the gene matches. The CDR3 has 16 amino acids. CDR1 MNHEY and CDR2 SMNVEV come from the germline V gene (reference sequence). CDR3 nucleotide sequence: TGTGCCAGCAGTCCCCCAGGGGGCGGCTGGGGCAACATTCAGTACTTC. This gives the protein CASSPPGGGWGNIQYF.

The chain joins TRBV5-1 to TRBJ2-2; possibly TRBD2 for D (5 bases). Germline assignment: CDR1 SGHRS and CDR2 YFSETQ. Trimming stripped 3 bases from V and 4 bases from J, with 13 bases between. This CDR3 spans 15 amino acids. The CDR3 here is CASSSGVLGTGELFF. For the CDR3, the DNA is TGCGCCAGCAGCTCCGGGGTGCTGGGCACCGGGGAGCTGTTTTTT.

This clonotype was seen many times. The genes are TRBV7-8 and TRBJ2-1, with 8 bases identical to TRBD1. After removal of 5 bases from V and 8 bases from J, the junction contained 14 bases not matched to a gene. Germline lookup yields CDR1 SGHVS and CDR2 FQNEAQ. The CDR3 is made up of 16 amino acids. The CDR3 bases are TGTGCCAGCAGCCTAGGACCGACAGGGGTGGGGTATGAGCAGTTCTTC. Protein sequence: CASSLGPTGVGYEQFF.

This clonotype has a handful of counts. The chain has TRBV5-6 and TRBJ2-5; D is unclear. CDR1 and CDR2 from the germline V gene are SGHDT and YYEEEE. The CDR3 length is 18 residues. The germline V and J ends were trimmed by 0 bases and 0 bases, with 18 bases remaining between them. The CDR3 DNA follows: TGTGCCAGCAGCTTGGGGGCAGTTATTCGATGGGACCAAGAGACCCAGTACTTC. Its translation is CASSLGAVIRWDQETQYF.

This clonotype was counted only a few times. CDR3 protein: CATSHSPDTQYF. CDR3 bases: TGTGCCACCTCCCATTCCCCAGATACGCAGTATTTT. This chain connects TRBV27 to TRBJ2-3; no clear D gene. V lost 10 bases and J 4 bases, leaving 12 bases between the germline ends. Germline V CDR1 and CDR2: MNHEY, SMNVEV (reference sequence). The CDR3 length is 12 residues.

The chain has TRBV7-3 and TRBJ1-3; unclear D gene. This CDR3 comprises 15 residues. In germline, CDR1 is SGHTA, CDR2 FQGTGA. Between the trimmed V and J ends, which lost 5 bases and 0 bases, there was a span of 11 bases. This CDR3 is CASSPDGSSGNTIYF. In DNA, the CDR3 is TGTGCCAGCAGCCCGGACGGGAGCTCTGGAAACACCATATATTTT.

The rearrangement joins TRBV15 to TRBJ1-2, with D hard to call. CDR1 and CDR2 (germline): LNHNV, YYDKDF (reference sequence). CDR3 length equals 11 residues. Trimming cost V 4 bases and J 7 bases, with 7 bases left between them. The CDR3 sequence: CATSTGFGYTF. The CDR3 nucleotides read TGTGCCACCAGCACCGGGTTTGGCTACACCTTC.

The chain uses TRBV28 and TRBJ1-6; TRBD1 might be the D (5 bases). The germline V and J ends were trimmed by 7 bases and 2 bases, with 15 bases remaining between them. Per the germline V gene, CDR1 is MDHEN and CDR2 is SYDVKM. The CDR3 is 16 residues long. Here the CDR3 DNA reads TGTGCCAGCAACGATTGGGGGGATCCCTATAATTCACCCCTCCACTTT. It yields the protein CASNDWGDPYNSPLHF. Full variable domain (rest looked up from reference TRBV28 and TRBJ1-6): DVKVTQSSRYLVKRTGEKVFLECVQDMDHENMFWYRQDPGLGLRLIYFSYDVKMKEKGDIPEGYSVSREKKERFSLILESASTNQTSMYLCASNDWGDPYNSPLHFGNGTRLTVT.

The sample holds many counts of this clonotype. The chain combines TRBV20-1 with TRBJ2-4; 7 positions agree with TRBD1. The CDR3 extends over 15 amino acids. J lost 4 bases, V lost 3 bases, and 9 bases had no gene match. Germline CDR1 reads DFQATT; CDR2 reads SNEGSKA (reference sequence). Here the CDR3 reads CSASVQGDGKNIQYF. The CDR3 DNA reads as TGCAGTGCTAGTGTCCAGGGGGATGGAAAAAACATTCAGTACTTC.